The 11 T cell receptor beta chains presented below share a single source sample, sequenced in a study of blood T cell repertoires in COVID-19. Profiling relied on immunoSEQ multiplex PCR, and the TCRdb table lists in-frame clones only, not all of them. The table shows about 140,000 clones, with more than 70% occurring only once. The sample consisted of peripheral blood. All receptors derive from a woman between 55 and 75 years old with acute or convalescent COVID-19.

This clone showed up just a few times. V is TRBV28 and J is TRBJ1-2; 9 bases agree with TRBD1. The V segment lost 5 bases and the J segment 4 bases; nucleotides outside the gene matches: 14. This CDR3 is built from 17 residues. Germline V gene data show CDR1 as MDHEN and CDR2 as SYDVKM. CDR3 sequence (DNA): TGTGCCAGCAGTCCCTCGGGACAGGGCATGGATTTCTATGGCTACACCTTC. Translating gives CASSPSGQGMDFYGYTF.

The chain combines TRBV28 with TRBJ1-5; a weak D match, TRBD1 (5 bases). The CDR3 sequence is 17 residues long. Trimming cost V 2 bases and J 2 bases, with 16 bases left between them. Germline CDR1 reads MDHEN; CDR2 reads SYDVKM. The CDR3 spells CASSLVTGGIGNQPQHF. DNA for the CDR3: TGTGCCAGCAGTTTAGTTACAGGAGGGATTGGCAATCAGCCCCAGCATTTT.

This chain uses TRBV5-4 with TRBJ1-6; perhaps TRBD1 as D (6 bases). V was cut by 4 bases and J by 9 bases, with 23 bases left in between. This CDR3 has 17 amino acids. Looked up from germline, CDR1 is SGHNT and CDR2 is YYREEE (reference sequence). CDR3 nucleotides: TGTGCCAGCAGCCCAGGGCCTCAGGGGACCGTGGGTTCACCCCTCCACTTT. It specifies CASSPGPQGTVGSPLHF.

The chain joins TRBV14 to TRBJ1-1, with D tentatively TRBD1 (5 bases). The germline V and J ends were trimmed by 3 bases and 0 bases, with 5 bases remaining between them. The CDR3 extends over 13 amino acids. CDR1 SGHDN and CDR2 FVKESK come from the germline V gene. The CDR3 sequence: CASSQTVNTEAFF. In nucleotides, the CDR3 is TGTGCCAGCAGCCAGACAGTGAACACTGAAGCTTTCTTT. Combining the CDR3 with reference TRBV14 and TRBJ1-1 gives the whole variable domain EAGVTQFPSHSVIEKGQTVTLRCDPISGHDNLYWYRRVMGKEIKFLLHFVKESKQDESGMPNNRFLAERTGGTYSTLKVQPAELEDSGVYFCASSQTVNTEAFFGQGTRLTVV.

The V and J genes are TRBV11-3 and TRBJ1-6; D not resolved. The germline gives CDR1 SGHNT, CDR2 YENEEA. Trimming pared 1 base from V and 1 base from J, leaving 5 bases between. The CDR3 consists of 15 residues. CDR3 DNA sequence: TGTGCCAGCAGCTTAGGGGAGTCCTATAATTCACCCCTCCACTTT. It is translated as CASSLGESYNSPLHF.

The chain links TRBV9 to TRBJ2-2; D possibly corresponds to TRBD2 (5 bases). This CDR3 spans 14 amino acids. The V end was cut by 4 bases, the J end by 0 bases, with 7 bases between. Germline CDR1 and CDR2: SGDLS and YYNGEE. The CDR3 protein is CASSPSSNTGELFF. The CDR3 DNA reads TGTGCCAGCAGCCCTAGCTCGAACACCGGGGAGCTGTTTTTT.

The V gene is TRBV2, the J gene TRBJ2-2; TRBD2 might be the D (5 bases). The CDR3 consists of 14 residues. The germline V and J ends were trimmed by 1 base and 5 bases, with 8 bases remaining between them. Germline CDR1 and CDR2: SNHLY and FYNNEI. CDR3 in DNA: TGTGCCAGCAGTGAAGGCCTAGCTACCGGGGAGCTGTTTTTT. This codes for CASSEGLATGELFF.

A few counts support this clone. The J gene is TRBJ2-7, the V gene TRBV5-5, with D perhaps TRBD1 (5 bases). The CDR3 runs to 14 residues. Germline V lookup: CDR1 SGHKS, CDR2 YYEKEE (reference sequence). Between the trimmed V and J ends, which lost 1 base and 1 base, there was a span of 9 bases. The CDR3 DNA reads as TGTGCCAGCAGCTTGCTGACAGAATCCTACGAGCAGTACTTC. Translation gives CASSLLTESYEQYF.

J is TRBJ2-5 and V is TRBV13, with TRBD1 as a possible D gene (5 bases). V lost 3 bases and J 8 bases, leaving 13 bases between the germline ends. Germline CDR1 PRHDT, CDR2 FYEKMQ (reference sequence). This CDR3 region has 13 residues. The CDR3 nucleotides read TGTGCCAGCAGCTTCATAATGACAGCAACCCAGTACTTC. As protein: CASSFIMTATQYF.

This rearrangement joins TRBV18 to TRBJ2-2; 8 bases agree with TRBD1. V shed 3 bases, J shed 5 bases, and the junction held 14 bases outside the gene matches. The germline V gene has CDR1 KGHSH and CDR2 LQKENI. The CDR3 spans 18 residues. CDR3 residues: CASSPRLLDRASTGELFF. The CDR3 region has the DNA TGTGCCAGCTCACCCCGGTTATTGGACAGGGCGTCGACCGGGGAGCTGTTTTTT.

This chain links TRBV24-1 with TRBJ2-2, with D possibly TRBD1 on 5 matching bases. CDR1 KGHDR and CDR2 SFDVKD come from the germline V gene. CDR3 length equals 16 residues. V dropped 5 bases and J dropped 1 base, with 13 bases sitting between them. The CDR3 DNA follows: TGTGCCACCAGTGGGGGTACGACAGAGAACACCGGGGAGCTGTTTTTT. This gives the protein CATSGGTTENTGELFF.